This T cell receptor beta chain was observed in a study of cytomegalovirus exposure and HLA in healthy donors (TCRdb year 2017). About the investigation overall: In an earlier analysis of 587 of the donors, 276 Gb of sequence data and 90 million to 120 million unique TCR beta sequences from some 170 million T cells were reported. A later analysis re-analyzed previously published TCR beta repertoires from 650 to 800 donors and added high-resolution HLA genotyping to study TCR occurrence patterns. The genetic ancestry cluster associated with self-reported Caucasian donors included over 80% of the roughly 400 genotyped donors. All discovery cohort repertoires had been generated on a single sequencing platform. To predict cytomegalovirus infection status, the study combined high-throughput TCR immunosequencing, statistical association of individual TCRs with disease status, and machine learning. In a later genetic analysis, genome-wide SNP genotypes for about 65% of the roughly 670 donors were used, and that subset was treated as a discovery cohort. The study profiled the T cell repertoires of more than 500 subjects by immunosequencing and related them to cytomegalovirus serostatus. In an earlier analysis of 500 to 650 of the donors, high-throughput TCR beta sequencing was used to judge whether each TCR beta V gene segment behaved as functional or pseudogenic. The number of donors typed differed by locus, with about 629-640 for A, B, C, DRB1 and DQB1, approximately 500 for DQA1, about 610 for DPA1, and about 450 for DPB1. The aim of the study was to test whether cataloging public T cell receptors could identify signatures of past pathogen exposure. Along with the roughly 670-subject first cohort, a separate validation cohort of over a hundred different subjects was used. About 300 gigabases of sequencing data and roughly 90 million unique TCR sequences were included in an early release covering over 600 HLA-typed donors. Donor age, sex, ethnicity and CMV serostatus were compiled together with the repertoire data. Because of strong linkage in the cohort, roughly 5 DR-DQ haplotypes were treated as single units for association and clustering. Rather than drawing on any new phenotypic data, the later analysis identified candidate immune exposures from TCR beta sequences and the way those sequences occurred across donors. Among about 400 genotyped donors of the cohort, an average of roughly 230,000 unique TCR beta nucleotide sequences was sequenced per donor, of which 15% to 20% were non-productive. HLA typing covered class I and class II loci at four-digit resolution. Overall study outcomes, separate from this receptor: A later genetic analysis associated a missense DCLRE1C variant with V-gene and J-gene trimming of TCR beta chains, and an independent cohort replicated the association. A further reported finding was that TCR beta sequences accurately predicted the HLA-A and HLA-B alleles for most subjects in the first cohort. At a false discovery rate of 0.05, a later analysis linked under 20,000 TCR beta sequences to specific HLA alleles. In both the original and validation cohorts, the classifier was reported to diagnose cytomegalovirus status with high specificity and sensitivity. Correlated functional status among segregating V segments might be attributable to linkage disequilibrium, but an unknown experimental factor could not be ruled out. In a later analysis, several top co-occurrence clusters were reported to appear linked to parvovirus B19, influenza, CMV and Epstein-Barr virus. Some IMGT-functional V segments, including TRBV6-2 and TRBV6-3, could not be told apart with the 87-base-pair reads, so those segments were excluded. It was suggested by the authors that the approach could potentially be generalized to other disease states and immunological phenotypes. Because some donors lacked HLA typing at each locus, the association tests relied only on the typed subset. Roughly uniform sequencing depth across donors was assumed in presence/absence analyses, although this assumption may not hold. The study listed 150 to 200 TCR beta chains as associated with cytomegalovirus. This cohort had only TCR beta chains sequenced, and the lack of alpha or paired-chain data limited which features could be detected. The sequencing pipeline was judged likely to have produced a cluster of highly shared sequence variants as a technical artifact. When HLA alleles, especially DR and DQ, strongly co-occurred, TCR associations were difficult to assign to individual alleles. In a later analysis, HLA-associated TCR beta chains showed more clonal expansion and lower generation probabilities than non-associated chains that were equally common. The only immune exposure information available for the cohort was CMV serostatus. According to a later analysis, most CMV-associated TCR beta chains appeared to be HLA-restricted, and the HLA associations seemed to be driven largely by CMV exposure. A few of the identified cytomegalovirus-associated TCR beta chains were confirmed in vitro to be specific for cytomegalovirus antigens. A later analysis found that TCR association rates varied across HLA loci, with DRB1 alleles showing the most associated TCRs and HLA-C alleles the fewest. Across donors, most TCR sequences were observed very rarely, whereas some public TCRs were present in many individuals. In an earlier analysis of around 500 of the donors, most TCR beta V segments appeared in productive rearrangements about 90% or about 30% of the time, broadly matching IMGT annotations. The earlier analysis of approximately 540 of the donors excluded 15 to 20 rarely observed V segments, including chromosome 9 orphons, because counts were too low. According to a later genetic analysis, donors in an Asian-associated ancestry cluster had fewer N-insertions in productive TCRs than the approximately 650-donor mean.

On this clone: Its target antigen remains unknown. No base quality values were provided; no much bigger clone lies one nucleotide off.

The germline V gene encodes CDR1 LNHDA and CDR2 SQIVND (reference sequence). The CDR3 starts with the cysteine, ends with the phenylalanine, and has 15 residues. Just CDR3 DNA is preserved here, 45 bases in frame from base 1. Ends trimmed: V by 1 base, J by 2 bases; bases unmatched to a gene: 1. In total, approximately 610 healthy bone marrow donors made up the cohort. At the time of sampling, all cohort members were nominally healthy, though unrecorded immune exposures were likely present. The donor tested CMV seronegative, placing the donor among the 350 or so seronegative members of the cohort. A peripheral blood sample was collected from each donor, and TCR beta sequencing was performed on peripheral blood mononuclear cells. The Qiagen DNeasy Blood Extraction Kit was used to extract genomic DNA from the blood cell samples. Receptor amplification or capture employed the immunoSEQ multiplex PCR assay. The multiplex PCR relied on a mix of 60 forward primers for TCR Vbeta segments and 13 reverse primers for TCR Jbeta segments. The CDR3 region of rearranged TCR beta genes was amplified from genomic DNA with a multiplex PCR assay. Amplified TCR beta libraries were sequenced as 87-base-pair reads on the Illumina HiSeq System. The source study handled its data this way. A later analysis tallied some 79 million unique TCR beta chains across the 666 repertoires, and approximately 11 million of those chains were shared by two or more donors. Raw reads were error-corrected and collapsed into unique sequences with a nearest-neighbor algorithm that merged closely related sequences to remove PCR and sequencing errors. To assign V, D and J gene segments, CDR3 sequences were aligned to IMGT reference sequences. For a sequence to be retained, a match of at least six nucleotides to both a V gene segment and a J gene segment was required. Rearrangements were classified as productive when the CDR3 lacked stop codons and remained in frame with V and J, and all other rearrangements were classified as non-productive. Following IMGT convention, CDR3 was defined as the stretch from the second conserved V-encoded cysteine to the conserved J-encoded phenylalanine. Sequences without an unambiguous match to a single V gene segment were excluded from the earlier analysis of several hundred of the donors. An earlier analysis of some 500 of the donors classified V segments as functional when productive rearrangements were above 56.7% and as segregating when the standard deviation between donors was above 5%. A statistical classification framework was built to diagnose cytomegalovirus status from the catalog of TCR beta chain sequences. In a later analysis, V and J genes were assigned by comparing TCR nucleotide sequences against IMGT/GENE-DB human TR gene sequences. The TCRdist pipeline was used in a later analysis to assign CDR3 sequences and most-parsimonious VDJ recombination scenarios. In a later analysis, each TCR beta chain was defined by its CDR3 amino acid sequence together with its V-gene family, and reads without a unique V-gene family were excluded. To address suspected cross-contamination and a sequencing artifact, a later analysis removed several hundred highly shared, low-generation-probability nucleotide sequences. In a later analysis, a clonal expansion index for each public chain was calculated from normalized within-repertoire ranks of inferred template counts. In a later analysis, generation probabilities were computed with a VDJ recombination model fitted to out-of-frame rearrangements, and the resulting probabilities were checked against IGoR. In a later analysis, TCR-TCR, TCR-HLA and TCR-CMV co-occurrence was scored with hypergeometric tests, and a repertoire-size bias correction was applied to TCR pairs. A later analysis estimated false discovery rates by permuting HLA or CMV assignments 20 times. In a later analysis, co-occurring TCRs were grouped with DBSCAN, and TCRdist sequence similarity was added when clustering was performed within HLA-allele-positive subsets. For co-occurrence clustering, repertoires with fewer than 30,000 or more than 120,000 public chains were excluded, along with four to six repertoires with anomalous nucleotide sharing. The immuneACCESS repertoire file appears here via TCRdb, limited to in-frame rearrangements. These files lack a portion of the clones; in checked studies, under half of the deficit traces to unresolved V genes, and the cause of the others is not known. V and J calls and clone size come straight from that table; D and trimming were deduced from the DNA. This sample has 150,000 to 200,000 clones in its table, and roughly 83% of those were observed once. The ten largest clones capture 1.2% of the sample.

The rearranged chain carries TRBV19 and TRBJ2-5, and TRBD1 matches 10 of the central bases. The sequence came from a boy aged 2-9 years in good health and CMV-seronegative. The sample was PBMCs. The CDR3 reads CASSIGQGAQETQYF. The DNA is TGTGCCAGTAGTATAGGACAGGGGGCTCAAGAGACCCAGTACTTC.